This entry lists 22 T cell receptor beta chains sequenced from one sample in a study of blood T cell repertoires in COVID-19. TCRdb's copy holds only in-frame clones and misses some; the assay was immunoSEQ multiplex PCR. The table includes 140,000 or so clones, around 81% detected once. Sequenced input: peripheral blood. Every receptor here comes from a human donor in a cohort sampled during active COVID-19.

This sequence joins TRBV5-4 and TRBJ1-3; weak D call: TRBD1 (5 bases). V lost 5 bases and J lost 3, with 9 bases in between. Germline V gene sequence: CDR1 SGHNT, CDR2 YYREEE (reference sequence). This CDR3 is built from 13 residues. This chain's CDR3 is CASRPQGGNTIYF. The CDR3 bases are TGTGCCAGCAGGCCGCAGGGTGGAAACACCATATATTTT.

Comment on this clone: Being one base from a much bigger clone, this may be a read error. This rearrangement joins TRBV12-3 or TRBV12-4 to TRBJ2-3; D remains unclear. There are 12 residues in the CDR3. The V end was cut by 6 bases, the J end by 2 bases, with 6 bases between. DNA of the CDR3: TGTGCCAGCAGCCTCTACACAGATACGCAGTATTTT. The encoded protein is CASSLYTDTQYF.

The chain uses TRBV27 and TRBJ1-1, with 7 bases identical to TRBD1. This CDR3 is built from 14 residues. Germline CDR1 reads MNHEY; CDR2 reads SMNVEV (reference sequence). With 7 bases clipped from V and 1 base from J, the junction kept 6 bases outside the gene matches. The DNA of the CDR3 is TGTGCCAGCAAACCGACAGGGTGGAACACTGAAGCTTTCTTT. Translating it yields CASKPTGWNTEAFF.

The rearrangement joins TRBV28 to TRBJ2-7; 9 nucleotides align to TRBD2. This CDR3 region has 15 residues. Germline CDR1 is MDHEN and CDR2 is SYDVKM. The J segment lost 2 bases and the V segment lost 3 bases, leaving 5 bases of the junction unmatched. In DNA, the CDR3 is TGTGCCAGCAGTTTGTTAGCGGGAGTGGCCTACGAGCAGTACTTC. As protein: CASSLLAGVAYEQYF.

This clone occurred once. V and J are TRBV3-1 (or the pseudogene TRBV3-2) and TRBJ1-3; 9 nucleotides align to TRBD1. The CDR3 loop spans 16 amino acids. Unmatched junction bases numbered 4, after V lost 2 bases and J lost 2 bases. Germline V gene sequence: CDR1 LGHDT, CDR2 YNNKEL (reference sequence). This CDR3 is CASSQWGQGAGNTIYF. CDR3 DNA: TGTGCCAGCAGCCAATGGGGACAGGGAGCTGGAAACACCATATATTTT.

V gene TRBV9 combines with J gene TRBJ2-7; possibly TRBD1 for D (6 bases). This CDR3 has 16 residues. V dropped 3 bases and J dropped 7 bases, with 23 bases sitting between them. Looked up from germline, CDR1 is SGDLS and CDR2 is YYNGEE. The CDR3 loop reads CASSDTTGSRSGEQYF. CDR3 coding DNA: TGTGCCAGCAGCGACACCACAGGGTCTAGGTCGGGAGAGCAGTACTTC.

The V call is TRBV18, the J call TRBJ2-3; the D gene is possibly TRBD1 (5 bases). V was cut by 3 bases and J by 5 bases, with 9 bases left in between. The CDR3 covers 13 residues. Looked up from germline, CDR1 is KGHSH and CDR2 is LQKENI. CDR3 residues: CASSPSGLDTQYF. The CDR3 DNA reads as TGTGCCAGCTCACCCTCAGGGTTAGATACGCAGTATTTT. The whole variable domain, remainder taken from reference TRBV18 and TRBJ2-3, is NAGVMQNPRHLVRRRGQEARLRCSPMKGHSHVYWYRQLPEEGLKFMVYLQKENIIDESGMPKERFSAEFPKEGPSILRIQQVVRGDSAAYFCASSPSGLDTQYFGPGTRLTVL.

The chain links TRBV29-1 to TRBJ2-7; maybe TRBD1 (5 bases). From germline, CDR1 is SQVTM and CDR2 ANQGSEA. This CDR3 region has 12 residues. V was clipped by 4 bases and J by 0 bases, with 7 bases between them. The CDR3: CSVGRASYEQYF. The CDR3 DNA sequence: TGCAGCGTTGGCAGGGCCTCCTACGAGCAGTACTTC.

The V call is TRBV30, the J call TRBJ1-6; D not resolved. With 4 bases removed from V and 6 bases from J, the gap between germline ends came to 16 bases. The CDR3 runs 15 residues. The germline CDR1 and CDR2 sequences are GTSNPN and SVGIG (reference sequence). CDR3 nucleotides: TGTGCCTGGATACACCCCAGCTGGGCTAATTCACCCCTCCACTTT. Translated: CAWIHPSWANSPLHF.

The table lists this clone with a few counts. This sequence joins TRBV19 and TRBJ1-1; 8 bases are a match to TRBD1. Germline CDR1 is LNHDA and CDR2 is SQIVND (reference sequence). This CDR3 is 14 amino acids long. With 4 bases clipped from V and 10 bases from J, the junction kept 11 bases outside the gene matches. CDR3 sequence: CASSNQGALRVAFF. The CDR3 bases are TGTGCCAGTAGTAATCAGGGGGCTCTTCGCGTAGCTTTCTTT.

The genes are TRBV28 and TRBJ2-7; TRBD1 aligns across 10 bases. The length of the CDR3 is 13 residues. CDR1 is MDHEN, CDR2 SYDVKM, per germline. The ends lost 7 bases at V and 5 bases at J; junction bases unmatched: 5. The CDR3 loop is CASIGGQGDEQYF. DNA of the CDR3: TGTGCCAGCATTGGAGGACAGGGGGACGAGCAGTACTTC.

The rearrangement joins TRBV15 to TRBJ2-2, with a tentative D call TRBD2 (5 bases). Germline assignment: CDR1 LNHNV and CDR2 YYDKDF (reference sequence). V lost 8 bases, J lost 4 bases, and 5 bases lay in between. The length of the CDR3 is 11 residues. Written as DNA, the CDR3 is TGTGCCACCGGAGGCACCGGGGAGCTGTTTTTT. Translating it yields CATGGTGELFF.

This clone turned up a few times. V usage is TRBV28 and J usage is TRBJ1-5; D may be TRBD1 (6 bases). This CDR3 is built from 15 residues. CDR1 MDHEN and CDR2 SYDVKM come from the germline V gene. V was clipped by 6 bases and J by 0 bases, with 12 bases between them. CDR3 loop: CASSPRGNSNQPQHF. In DNA form, the CDR3 reads TGTGCCAGCAGCCCAAGGGGGAATAGCAATCAGCCCCAGCATTTT. The full variable domain, completed using reference TRBV28 and TRBJ1-5, is DVKVTQSSRYLVKRTGEKVFLECVQDMDHENMFWYRQDPGLGLRLIYFSYDVKMKEKGDIPEGYSVSREKKERFSLILESASTNQTSMYLCASSPRGNSNQPQHFGDGTRLSIL.

The V and J genes are TRBV27 and TRBJ2-1; 9 bases match TRBD1. Germline lookup yields CDR1 MNHEY and CDR2 SMNVEV (reference sequence). The V segment lost 6 bases and the J segment 2 bases; nucleotides outside the gene matches: 8. The CDR3 loop spans 16 amino acids. CDR3 loop: CASRGNRGRAYNEQFF. For the CDR3, the DNA is TGTGCCAGCAGAGGTAACAGGGGGCGAGCCTACAATGAGCAGTTCTTC.

The chain employs TRBV16 and TRBJ2-2, with 10 bases identical to TRBD1. Per germline, CDR1 KGHSY and CDR2 FQNENV. This CDR3 is 16 amino acids long. The V gene end was trimmed by 4 bases and the J gene end by 3 bases; junction bases not matched to a gene: 5. The CDR3 sequence: CASSRRDRGYTGELFF. The CDR3 nucleotides read TGTGCCAGCAGCCGACGGGACAGGGGTTACACCGGGGAGCTGTTTTTT.

CDR3 sequence reads: CASSTGFNQPQHF. The CDR3, as DNA: TGTGCCAGCAGTACAGGGTTCAATCAGCCCCAGCATTTT. The chain is built from TRBV28 and TRBJ1-5; a possible D gene is TRBD1 (6 bases). There are 13 residues in the CDR3. The V gene lost 5 bases and the J gene lost 3 bases, with 8 bases spanning the gap. Germline V lookup: CDR1 MDHEN, CDR2 SYDVKM.

This clone was detected only a few times. V gene TRBV7-3 combines with J gene TRBJ1-1, with D possibly TRBD1 on 6 matching bases. The CDR3 consists of 13 residues. Trimming took 5 bases from V and 1 from J, leaving 8 bases between them. CDR1 and CDR2 (germline): SGHTA, FQGTGA. CDR3 in amino acids: CASSPRGNTEAFF. The DNA for the CDR3 is TGTGCCAGCAGCCCCAGGGGGAACACTGAAGCTTTCTTT.

The chain recombines TRBV6-2 or TRBV6-3 with TRBJ2-7, with D tentatively TRBD2 (5 bases). V lost 2 bases, J lost 5 bases, and 10 bases lay in between. This CDR3 has 13 residues. Germline lookup yields CDR1 MNHEY and CDR2 SVGEGT. The CDR3 here is CASSYSGTHEQYF. CDR3 coding DNA: TGTGCCAGCAGTTACAGCGGAACACACGAGCAGTACTTC.

The V call is TRBV5-6, the J call TRBJ1-2; D gene uncertain. Per the germline V gene, CDR1 is SGHDT and CDR2 is YYEEEE. V was trimmed by 0 bases and J by 2 bases, leaving 5 bases between them. The CDR3 has 13 residues. DNA of the CDR3: TGTGCCAGCAGCTTGGACACCAACTATGGCTACACCTTC. Protein sequence: CASSLDTNYGYTF.

The chain joins TRBV5-4 to TRBJ1-1, with D hard to call. The CDR3 is made up of 13 amino acids. V was trimmed by 6 bases and J by 1 base, leaving 10 bases between them. Germline V gives CDR1 SGHNT, CDR2 YYREEE (reference sequence). CDR3 DNA sequence: TGTGCCAGCAACCCCACGGGGAACACTGAAGCTTTCTTT. Translating it yields CASNPTGNTEAFF.

This chain links TRBV9 with TRBJ2-1; the match to TRBD2 covers 13 bases. Unmatched junction bases numbered 5, after V lost 4 bases and J lost 7 bases. This CDR3 is built from 15 residues. Germline V gives CDR1 SGDLS, CDR2 YYNGEE. The chain's CDR3 is CASSPRTSGRNEQFF. The CDR3 DNA reads TGTGCCAGCAGCCCAAGGACTAGCGGGAGAAATGAGCAGTTCTTC. The full variable domain, rest sourced from reference TRBV9 and TRBJ2-1, is DSGVTQTPKHLITATGQRVTLRCSPRSGDLSVYWYQQSLDQGLQFLIQYYNGEERAKGNILERFSAQQFPDLHSELNLSSLELGDSALYFCASSPRTSGRNEQFFGPGTRLTVL.

The chain couples TRBV27 to TRBJ1-2; possibly TRBD1 for D (5 bases). The CDR3 extends over 13 amino acids. Germline values: CDR1 MNHEY, CDR2 SMNVEV (reference sequence). Trimming removed 0 bases at V and 5 bases at J, with 7 bases between. CDR3 DNA: TGTGCCAGCAGTTTATCCAGGGTATATGGCTACACCTTC. Protein product: CASSLSRVYGYTF.